The present T cell receptor beta chain was sequenced within a study of shared clonotypes between healthy human individuals. Study-level points and caveats: A generally larger estimated richness was seen in naive subsets than in memory subsets.

For every subset, genomic DNA was evenly distributed across several immunoSEQ plates. Here immunoSEQ multiplex PCR was the method, and the copy in TCRdb shows in-frame clones only, minus some. Found here are 700,000 or so clones, more than 70% of them singletons; the top ten hold under 2%. Remarks on this clone: The antigen is unknown.

Trimming stripped 3 bases from V and 4 bases from J, with 16 bases between. Germline V gene lookup returns CDR1 SGHDT and CDR2 YYEEEE. The CDR3 sequence is 15 residues long. This clonotype was obtained from a woman aged 25 to 39 in good health. The sequencing sample was made of memory CD4+ T cells sorted from blood. Subset defined: CD45RA-negative fraction. This chain links TRBV5-6 with TRBJ1-2, with TRBD1 as a possible D gene (6 bases). The CDR3 nucleotides read TGTGCCAGCAGCTCCCCTCGGGGGGCCCTCTATGGCTACACCTTC. As protein: CASSSPRGALYGYTF.